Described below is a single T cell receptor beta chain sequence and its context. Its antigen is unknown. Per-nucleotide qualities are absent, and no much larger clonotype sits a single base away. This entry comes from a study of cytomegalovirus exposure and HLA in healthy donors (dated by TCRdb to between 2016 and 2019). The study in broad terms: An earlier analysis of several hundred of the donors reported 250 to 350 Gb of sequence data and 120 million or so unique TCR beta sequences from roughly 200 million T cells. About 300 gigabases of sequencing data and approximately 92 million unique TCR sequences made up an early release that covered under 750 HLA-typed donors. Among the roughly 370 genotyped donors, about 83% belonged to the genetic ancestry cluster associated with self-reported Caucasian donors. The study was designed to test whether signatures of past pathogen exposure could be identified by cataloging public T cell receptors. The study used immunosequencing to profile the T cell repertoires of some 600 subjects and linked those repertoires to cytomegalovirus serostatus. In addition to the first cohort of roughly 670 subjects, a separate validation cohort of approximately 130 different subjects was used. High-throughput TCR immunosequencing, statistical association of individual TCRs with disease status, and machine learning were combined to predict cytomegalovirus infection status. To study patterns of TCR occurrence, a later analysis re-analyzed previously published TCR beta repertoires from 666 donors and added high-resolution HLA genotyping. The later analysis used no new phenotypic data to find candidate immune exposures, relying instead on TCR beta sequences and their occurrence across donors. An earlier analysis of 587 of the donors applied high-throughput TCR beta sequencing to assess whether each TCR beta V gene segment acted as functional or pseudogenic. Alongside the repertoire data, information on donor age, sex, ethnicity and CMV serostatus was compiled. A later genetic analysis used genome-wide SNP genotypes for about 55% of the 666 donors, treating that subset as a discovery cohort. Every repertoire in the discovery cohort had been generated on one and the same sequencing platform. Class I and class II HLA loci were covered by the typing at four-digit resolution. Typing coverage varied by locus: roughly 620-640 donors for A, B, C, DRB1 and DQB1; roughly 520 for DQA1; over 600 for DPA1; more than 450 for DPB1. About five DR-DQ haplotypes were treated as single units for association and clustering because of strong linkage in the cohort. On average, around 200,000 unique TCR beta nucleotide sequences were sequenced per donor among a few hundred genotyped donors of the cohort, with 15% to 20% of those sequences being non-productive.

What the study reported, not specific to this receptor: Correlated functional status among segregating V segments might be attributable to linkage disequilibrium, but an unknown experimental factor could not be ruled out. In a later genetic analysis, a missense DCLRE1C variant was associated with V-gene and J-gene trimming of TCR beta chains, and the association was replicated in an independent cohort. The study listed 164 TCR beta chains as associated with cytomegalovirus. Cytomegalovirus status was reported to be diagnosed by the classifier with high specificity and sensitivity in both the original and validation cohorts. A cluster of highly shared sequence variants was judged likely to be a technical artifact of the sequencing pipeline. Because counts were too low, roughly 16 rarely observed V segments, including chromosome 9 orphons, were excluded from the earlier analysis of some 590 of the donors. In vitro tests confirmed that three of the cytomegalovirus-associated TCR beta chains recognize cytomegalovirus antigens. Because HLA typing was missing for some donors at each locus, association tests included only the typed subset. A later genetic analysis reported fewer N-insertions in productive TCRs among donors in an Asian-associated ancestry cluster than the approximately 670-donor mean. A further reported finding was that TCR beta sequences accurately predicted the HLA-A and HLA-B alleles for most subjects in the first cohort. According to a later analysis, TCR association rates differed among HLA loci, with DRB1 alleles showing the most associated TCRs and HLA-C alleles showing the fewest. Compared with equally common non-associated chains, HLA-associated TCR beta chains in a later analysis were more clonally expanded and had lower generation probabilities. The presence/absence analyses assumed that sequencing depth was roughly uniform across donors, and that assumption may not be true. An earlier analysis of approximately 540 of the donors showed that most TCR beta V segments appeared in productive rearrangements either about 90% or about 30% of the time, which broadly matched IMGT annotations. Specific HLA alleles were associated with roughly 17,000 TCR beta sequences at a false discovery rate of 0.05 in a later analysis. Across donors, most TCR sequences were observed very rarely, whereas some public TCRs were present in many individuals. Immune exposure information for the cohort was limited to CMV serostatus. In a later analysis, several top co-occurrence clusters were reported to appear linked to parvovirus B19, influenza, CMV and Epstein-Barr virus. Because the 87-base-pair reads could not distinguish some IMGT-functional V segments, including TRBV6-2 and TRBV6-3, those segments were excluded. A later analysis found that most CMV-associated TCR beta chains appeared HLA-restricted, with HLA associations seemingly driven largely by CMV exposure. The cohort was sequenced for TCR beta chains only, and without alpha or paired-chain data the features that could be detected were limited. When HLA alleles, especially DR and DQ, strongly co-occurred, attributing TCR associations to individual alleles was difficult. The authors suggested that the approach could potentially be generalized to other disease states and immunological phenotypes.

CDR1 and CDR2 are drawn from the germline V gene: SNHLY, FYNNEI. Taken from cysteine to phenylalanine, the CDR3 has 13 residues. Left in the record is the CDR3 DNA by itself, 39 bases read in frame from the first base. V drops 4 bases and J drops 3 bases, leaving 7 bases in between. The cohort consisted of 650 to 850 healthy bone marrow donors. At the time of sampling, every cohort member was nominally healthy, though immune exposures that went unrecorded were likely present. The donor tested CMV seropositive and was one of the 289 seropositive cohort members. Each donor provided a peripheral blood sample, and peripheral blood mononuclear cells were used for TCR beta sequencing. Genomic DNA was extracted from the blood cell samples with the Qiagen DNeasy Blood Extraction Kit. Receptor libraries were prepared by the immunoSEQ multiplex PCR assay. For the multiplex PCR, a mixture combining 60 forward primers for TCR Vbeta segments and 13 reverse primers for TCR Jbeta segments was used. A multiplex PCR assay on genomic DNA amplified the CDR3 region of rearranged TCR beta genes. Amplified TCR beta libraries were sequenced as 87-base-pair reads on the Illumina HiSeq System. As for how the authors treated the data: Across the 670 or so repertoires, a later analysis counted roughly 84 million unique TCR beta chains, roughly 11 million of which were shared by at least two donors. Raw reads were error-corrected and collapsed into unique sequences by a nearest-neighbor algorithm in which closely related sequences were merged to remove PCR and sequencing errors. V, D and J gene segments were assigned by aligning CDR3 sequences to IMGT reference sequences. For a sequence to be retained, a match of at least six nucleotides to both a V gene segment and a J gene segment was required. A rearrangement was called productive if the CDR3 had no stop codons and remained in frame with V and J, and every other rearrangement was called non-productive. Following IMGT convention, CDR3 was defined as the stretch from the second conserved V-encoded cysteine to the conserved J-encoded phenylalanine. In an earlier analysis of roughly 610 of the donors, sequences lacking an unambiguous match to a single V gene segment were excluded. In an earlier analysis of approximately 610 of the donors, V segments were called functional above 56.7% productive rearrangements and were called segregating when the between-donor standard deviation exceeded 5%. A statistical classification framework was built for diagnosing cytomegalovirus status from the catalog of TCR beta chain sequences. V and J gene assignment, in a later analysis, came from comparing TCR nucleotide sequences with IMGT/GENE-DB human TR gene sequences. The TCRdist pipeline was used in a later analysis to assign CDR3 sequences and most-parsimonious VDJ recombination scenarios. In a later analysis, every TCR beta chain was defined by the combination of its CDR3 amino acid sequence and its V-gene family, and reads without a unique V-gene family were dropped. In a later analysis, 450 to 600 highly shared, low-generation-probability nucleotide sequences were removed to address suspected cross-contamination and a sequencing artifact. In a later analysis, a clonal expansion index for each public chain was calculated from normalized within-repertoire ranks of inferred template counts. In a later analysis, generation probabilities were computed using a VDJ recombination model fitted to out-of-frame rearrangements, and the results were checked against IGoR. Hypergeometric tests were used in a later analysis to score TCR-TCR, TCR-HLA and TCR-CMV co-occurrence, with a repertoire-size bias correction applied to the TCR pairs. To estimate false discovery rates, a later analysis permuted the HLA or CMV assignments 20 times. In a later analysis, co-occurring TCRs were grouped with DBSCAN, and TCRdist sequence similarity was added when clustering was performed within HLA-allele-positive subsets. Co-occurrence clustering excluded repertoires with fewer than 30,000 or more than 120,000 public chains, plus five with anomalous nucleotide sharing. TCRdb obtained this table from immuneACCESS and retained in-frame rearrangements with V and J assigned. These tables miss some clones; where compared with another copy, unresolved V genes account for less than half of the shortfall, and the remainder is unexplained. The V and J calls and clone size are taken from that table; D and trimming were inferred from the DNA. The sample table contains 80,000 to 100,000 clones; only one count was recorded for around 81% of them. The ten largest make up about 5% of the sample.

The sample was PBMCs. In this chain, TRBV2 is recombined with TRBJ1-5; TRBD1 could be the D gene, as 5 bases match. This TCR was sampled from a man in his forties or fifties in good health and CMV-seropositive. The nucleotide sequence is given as TGTGCCAGCAGTGCTGGGGCCAATCAGCCCCAGCATTTT. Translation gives CASSAGANQPQHF. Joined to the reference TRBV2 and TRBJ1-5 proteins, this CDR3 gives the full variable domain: EPEVTQTPSHQVTQMGQEVILRCVPISNHLYFYWYRQILGQKVEFLVSFYNNEISEKSEIFDDQFSVERPDGSNFTLKIRSTKLEDSAMYFCASSAGANQPQHFGDGTRLSIL.